This TCR beta chain was identified in a study of blood T cells in healthy people across ages (dated by TCRdb to 2015 to 2017). Regarding the complete study: In model experiments, roughly one uniquely barcoded TCR beta cDNA molecule per two T cells was captured by template switching. Age-related changes in TCR beta repertoire diversity were measured in the study by deep sequencing normalized with unique cDNA molecular identifiers. Donors were grouped into four age groups: young (average 16 years), middle-aged (over 35), aged (approximately 67) and long-lived (around 80). Using the same blood draw, the study looked at two additional independent replicas of 1 million unique cDNA reads for two donors, one aged 18 to 29 and the other aged 80 or older.

Germline trimming: 0 bases from V, 4 bases from J; junction bases outside gene matches: 4. The CDR3 has 16 amino acids, counting the end cysteine and phenylalanine. Kept here is only the CDR3 DNA, which spans 48 bases and is read in frame from base 1. Reading the germline V gene gives CDR1 SQVTM and CDR2 ANQGSEA. The 35 to 40 donors, aged about 6 to 100 years, were systemically healthy Caucasian individuals from Russia. Each donor gave 8.5 to 10 milliliters of peripheral blood, collected into EDTA-treated Vacutainer tubes. PBMCs were isolated by Ficoll-Paque density-gradient centrifugation, with at least 6 million obtained per sample. Trizol reagent was used to extract total RNA from PBMCs, with at least 5.5 micrograms per sample. For every donor, flow cytometry on a PBMC aliquot measured the percentage of naive CD45RAhigh/CD27high T cells. The table lists this clonotype with a few counts. Its antigen remains unidentified. No qualities accompany the bases; no much larger clone lies one base away.

Receptors were amplified or captured by 5' RACE. Data came from an Illumina HiSeq 2500. A second roughly 6 to 12 cycle PCR used a sample-barcoded 5' primer and a J-beta primer mix. Each TCR beta cDNA molecule received a unique molecular identifier from a template-switch 5' adaptor carrying 12 random nucleotides. Each sample yielded at least 2.5 million CDR3-containing paired-end reads. All of the RNA was converted into first-strand cDNA using the Mint cDNA synthesis kit, with a TRBC-specific oligonucleotide serving as the primer. All cDNA was treated with uracil-DNA glycosylase and then went through a first 18-cycle PCR with the universal primers M1SS and BC2_uni_R. The published analysis was carried out like this. For normalization, 1 million high-quality reads, each with a distinct molecular identifier, were randomly selected from each sample. Reads with shared molecular identifiers were discarded instead of being binned into consensus sequences. MiTCR, set to a Q25 quality threshold and the strictest error-elimination algorithm, was used for CDR3 identification, clonotype clustering and error correction. A nonparametric unseen species model with Euler transformation was used to estimate lower-bound total TCR beta diversity. TCRdb handled the public reads itself, with Q25 trimming in fastp and clone calling in MiXCR, and kept productive beta chains. All rows with the same CDR3 protein become a single entry with the most common DNA and genes. These V and J calls are TCRdb output, not the study's own analysis. This sample gives around 800,000 distinct CDR3 sequences in total; 20% to 30% of them show up just once. The ten largest clonotypes hold about 2.9% of the sample.

Broad study findings and their caveats: As age increased, observed TCR beta diversity per million T cells dropped in a roughly linear way, and a significant reduction was already evident by age 40. Total diversity estimates from one million sequenced T cells were considered lower bounds and underestimates. Compared with the aged group, more naive CD4+ T cells, fewer expanded clones and increased TCR diversity were shown by the long-lived group, suggesting age selection. Because profiling used bulk unsorted PBMCs, naive and antigen-experienced compartments could not be compared conclusively. The CMV infection status of donors was not known, potentially confounding age-related changes in expanded clonotypes. The percentage of naive T cells measured by flow cytometry correlated strongly with observed TCR beta diversity.

A further study also used this sample, focusing on T cells of mothers and their children. As that second study puts it: The donors were nine systemically healthy Caucasian individuals, made up of three mothers and their six children. cDNA synthesis consumed the entire amount of extracted RNA, loaded at about 1.6 ug RNA in each 15 ul reaction. In the second PCR, the M1S primer added sample barcodes and 2-4 random nucleotides. Over 8 million TCR beta CDR3 reads were obtained for each mother, and around 2.7 million reads were obtained for each child. TCR recombination output is similarly shaped by thymic selection in related and unrelated pairs, with a minor effect exerted by inherited differences. Normalized repertoire overlap was always slightly but never significantly higher in related than unrelated mother-child pairs. With a sensitivity of 90 to 100 clones per million clonotypes, no persistent microchimeric T cell clones were detected. In the study, deep NGS was used to compare the TCR beta repertoires of mothers and children, and features distinguishing related mother-child pairs from unrelated individuals were sought. Mothers averaged approximately 41 +/- 4 years of age and children averaged approximately 12 +/- 4 years. After adapter ligation with NEBNext reagents, the libraries were sequenced on Illumina HiSeq 2000 with 100+100 nt paired-end reads. To prevent cross-contamination, the mother and child libraries were prepared a month apart and were sequenced in separate runs. Each donor had between roughly 450,000 and 2,100,000 distinct TCR beta clonotypes identified. Naive TCR beta clonotypes were estimated from low-frequency clonotypes matched to each donor's FACS-determined naive share, without sorting.

The source material was blood. The source of this sequence is a boy younger than 18 in good health. The sequence joins TRBV29-1 to TRBJ2-2, with TRBD1 identical over 11 junction bases. The CDR3 reads CSVEEMDRGPTGELFF. The base sequence is TGCAGCGTTGAAGAAATGGACAGGGGGCCCACCGGGGAGCTGTTTTTT.